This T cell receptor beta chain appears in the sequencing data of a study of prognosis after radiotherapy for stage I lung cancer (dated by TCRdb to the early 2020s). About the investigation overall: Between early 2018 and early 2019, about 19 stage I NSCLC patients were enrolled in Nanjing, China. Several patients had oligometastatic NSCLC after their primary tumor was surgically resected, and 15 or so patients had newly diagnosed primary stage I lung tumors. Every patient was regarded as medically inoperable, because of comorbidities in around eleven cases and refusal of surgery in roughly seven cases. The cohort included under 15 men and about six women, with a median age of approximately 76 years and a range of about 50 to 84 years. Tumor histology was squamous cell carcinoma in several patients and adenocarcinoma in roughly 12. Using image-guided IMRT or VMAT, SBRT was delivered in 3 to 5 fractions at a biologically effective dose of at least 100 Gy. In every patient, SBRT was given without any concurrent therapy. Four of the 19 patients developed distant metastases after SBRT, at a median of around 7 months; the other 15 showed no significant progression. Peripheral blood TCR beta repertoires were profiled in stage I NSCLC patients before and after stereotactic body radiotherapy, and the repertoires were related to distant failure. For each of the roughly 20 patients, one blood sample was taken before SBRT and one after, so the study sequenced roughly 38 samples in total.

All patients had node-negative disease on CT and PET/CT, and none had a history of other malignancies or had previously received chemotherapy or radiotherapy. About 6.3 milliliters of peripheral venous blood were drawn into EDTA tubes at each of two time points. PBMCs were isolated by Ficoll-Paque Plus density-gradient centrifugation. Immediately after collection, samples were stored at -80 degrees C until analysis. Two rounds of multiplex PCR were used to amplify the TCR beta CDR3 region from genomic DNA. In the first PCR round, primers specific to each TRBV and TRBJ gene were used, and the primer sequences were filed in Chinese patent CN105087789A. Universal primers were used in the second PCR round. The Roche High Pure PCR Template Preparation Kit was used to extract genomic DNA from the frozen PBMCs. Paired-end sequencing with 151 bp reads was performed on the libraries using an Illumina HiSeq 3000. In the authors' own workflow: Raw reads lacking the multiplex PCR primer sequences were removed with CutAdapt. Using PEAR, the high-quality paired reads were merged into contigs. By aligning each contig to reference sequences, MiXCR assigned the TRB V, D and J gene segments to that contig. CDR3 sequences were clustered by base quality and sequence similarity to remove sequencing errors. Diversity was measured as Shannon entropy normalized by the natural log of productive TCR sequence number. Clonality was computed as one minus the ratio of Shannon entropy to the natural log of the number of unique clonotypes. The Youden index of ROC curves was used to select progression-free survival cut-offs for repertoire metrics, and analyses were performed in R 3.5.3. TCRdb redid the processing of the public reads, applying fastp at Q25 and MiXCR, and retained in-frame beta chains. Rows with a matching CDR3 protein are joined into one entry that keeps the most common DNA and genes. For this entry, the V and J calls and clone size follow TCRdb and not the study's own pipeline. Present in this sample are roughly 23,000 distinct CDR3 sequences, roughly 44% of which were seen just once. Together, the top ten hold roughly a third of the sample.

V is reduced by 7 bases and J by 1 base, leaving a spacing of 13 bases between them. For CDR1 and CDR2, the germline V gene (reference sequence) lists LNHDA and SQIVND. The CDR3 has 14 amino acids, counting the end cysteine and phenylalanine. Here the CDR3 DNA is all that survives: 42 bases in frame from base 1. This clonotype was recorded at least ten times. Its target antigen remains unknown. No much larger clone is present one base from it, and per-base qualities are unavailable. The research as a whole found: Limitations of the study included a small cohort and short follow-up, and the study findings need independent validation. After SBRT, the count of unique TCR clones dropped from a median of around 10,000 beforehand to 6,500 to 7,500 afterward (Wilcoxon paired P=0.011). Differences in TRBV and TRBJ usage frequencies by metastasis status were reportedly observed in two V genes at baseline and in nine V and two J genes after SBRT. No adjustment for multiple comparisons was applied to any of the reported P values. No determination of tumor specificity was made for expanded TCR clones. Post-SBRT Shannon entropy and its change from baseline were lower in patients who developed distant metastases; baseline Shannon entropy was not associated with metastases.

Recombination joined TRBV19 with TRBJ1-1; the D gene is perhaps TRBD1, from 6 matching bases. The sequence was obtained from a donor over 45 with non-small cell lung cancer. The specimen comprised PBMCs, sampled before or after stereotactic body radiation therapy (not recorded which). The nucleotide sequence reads TGTGCCAGTAACCAGGGGAACTCGAACACTGAAGCTTTCTTT. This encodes CASNQGNSNTEAFF.